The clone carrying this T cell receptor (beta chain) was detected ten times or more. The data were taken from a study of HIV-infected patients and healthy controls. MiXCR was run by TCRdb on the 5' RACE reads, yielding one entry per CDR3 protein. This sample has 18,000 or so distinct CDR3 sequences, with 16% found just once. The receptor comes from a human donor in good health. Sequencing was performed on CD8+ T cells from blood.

The CDR3 region has the DNA TGCAGTGCGAAGGTCCGGCTAGCGGGCTACAATGAGCAGTTCTTC. Translating it yields CSAKVRLAGYNEQFF. The rearrangement links TRBV20-1 to TRBJ2-1; 8 nucleotides line up with TRBD2. The CDR3 runs 15 residues. Germline loops: CDR1 DFQATT, CDR2 SNEGSKA (reference sequence). V lost 6 bases, J lost 3 bases, and 10 bases stayed unmatched.